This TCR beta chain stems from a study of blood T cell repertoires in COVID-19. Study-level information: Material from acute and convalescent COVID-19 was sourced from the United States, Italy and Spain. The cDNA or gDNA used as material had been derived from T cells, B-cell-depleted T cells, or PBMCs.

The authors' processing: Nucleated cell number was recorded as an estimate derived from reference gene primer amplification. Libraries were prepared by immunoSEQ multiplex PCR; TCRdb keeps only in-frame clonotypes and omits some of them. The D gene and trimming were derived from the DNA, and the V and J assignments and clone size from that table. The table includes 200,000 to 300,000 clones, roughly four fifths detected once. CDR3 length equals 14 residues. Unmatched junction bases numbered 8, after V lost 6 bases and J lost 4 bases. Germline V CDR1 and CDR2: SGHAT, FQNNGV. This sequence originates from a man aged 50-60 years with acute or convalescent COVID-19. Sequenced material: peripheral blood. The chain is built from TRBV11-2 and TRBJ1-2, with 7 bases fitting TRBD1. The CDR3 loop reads CASSADRVGYGYTF. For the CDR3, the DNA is TGTGCCAGCAGTGCAGACAGGGTGGGCTATGGCTACACCTTC.